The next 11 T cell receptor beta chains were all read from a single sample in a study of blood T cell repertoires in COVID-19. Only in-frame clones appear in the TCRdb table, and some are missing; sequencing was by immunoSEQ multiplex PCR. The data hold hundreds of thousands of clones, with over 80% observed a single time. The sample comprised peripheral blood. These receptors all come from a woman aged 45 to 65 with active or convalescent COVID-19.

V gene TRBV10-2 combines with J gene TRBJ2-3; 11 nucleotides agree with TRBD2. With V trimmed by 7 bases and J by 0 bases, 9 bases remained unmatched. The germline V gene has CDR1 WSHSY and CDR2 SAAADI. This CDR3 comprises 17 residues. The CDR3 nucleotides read TGCGCCAGCACGGGGACTAGCGGTGAGACTAGCACAGATACGCAGTATTTT. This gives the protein CASTGTSGETSTDTQYF.

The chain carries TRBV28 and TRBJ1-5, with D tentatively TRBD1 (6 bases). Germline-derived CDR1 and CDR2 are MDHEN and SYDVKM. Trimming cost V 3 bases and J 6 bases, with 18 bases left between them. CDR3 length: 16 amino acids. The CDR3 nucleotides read TGTGCCAGCAGTTTGTACAGGACAGACTCGAGTCAGCCCCAGCATTTT. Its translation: CASSLYRTDSSQPQHF.

The CDR3 nucleotides read TGTGCCAGTAGTTTTACCAACGTCCTGACTTTC. It is translated as CASSFTNVLTF. The chain recombines TRBV19 with TRBJ2-6; D gene unclear. Per germline, CDR1 LNHDA and CDR2 SQIVND (reference sequence). CDR3 length: 11 amino acids. V lost 5 bases and J 8 bases, leaving 4 bases between the germline ends. Supplemented by reference TRBV19 and TRBJ2-6, the full variable domain reads DGGITQSPKYLFRKEGQNVTLSCEQNLNHDAMYWYRQDPGQGLRLIYYSQIVNDFQKGDIAEGYSVSREKKESFPLTVTSAQKNPTAFYLCASSFTNVLTFGAGSRLTVL.

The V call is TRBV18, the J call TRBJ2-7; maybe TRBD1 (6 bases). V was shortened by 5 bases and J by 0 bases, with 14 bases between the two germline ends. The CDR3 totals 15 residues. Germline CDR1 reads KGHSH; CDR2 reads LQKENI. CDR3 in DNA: TGTGCCAGCTCAATCTTGGGACACGACTCCTACGAGCAGTACTTC. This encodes CASSILGHDSYEQYF.

This CDR3 reads CAISETSGGYGYTF. As DNA, the CDR3 is TGTGCCATCAGTGAAACAAGCGGAGGTTATGGCTACACCTTC. The V gene is TRBV10-3, the J gene TRBJ1-2; D ambiguous. CDR3 size: 14 residues. CDR1 and CDR2 (germline): ENHRY, SYGVKD. With 3 bases removed from V and 5 bases from J, the gap between germline ends came to 13 bases.

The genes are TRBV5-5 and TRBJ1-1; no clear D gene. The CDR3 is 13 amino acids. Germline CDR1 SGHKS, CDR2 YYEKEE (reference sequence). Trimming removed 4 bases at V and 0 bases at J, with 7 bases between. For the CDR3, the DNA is TGTGCCAGCAGCCGAGGGATGAACACTGAAGCTTTCTTT. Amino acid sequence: CASSRGMNTEAFF.

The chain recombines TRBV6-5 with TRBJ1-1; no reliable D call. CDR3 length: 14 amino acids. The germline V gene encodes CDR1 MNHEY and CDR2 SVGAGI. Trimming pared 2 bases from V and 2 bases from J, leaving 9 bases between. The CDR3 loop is CASSYAGSNTEAFF. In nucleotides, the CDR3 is TGTGCCAGCAGTTACGCCGGGAGTAACACTGAAGCTTTCTTT.

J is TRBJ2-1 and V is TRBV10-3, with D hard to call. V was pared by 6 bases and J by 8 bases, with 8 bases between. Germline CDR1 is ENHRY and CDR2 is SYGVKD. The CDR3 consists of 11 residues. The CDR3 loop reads CAISENYEQFF. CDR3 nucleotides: TGTGCCATCAGCGAGAACTATGAGCAGTTCTTC.

CDR3 region: CASSARRMGNTGELFF. The DNA of the CDR3 is TGTGCCAGCAGCGCACGCCGAATGGGCAACACCGGGGAGCTGTTTTTT. V gene TRBV11-3 combines with J gene TRBJ2-2; D not resolved. V was trimmed by 5 bases and J by 2 bases, leaving 15 bases between them. This CDR3 is 16 amino acids long. Germline CDR1 is SGHNT and CDR2 is YENEEA.

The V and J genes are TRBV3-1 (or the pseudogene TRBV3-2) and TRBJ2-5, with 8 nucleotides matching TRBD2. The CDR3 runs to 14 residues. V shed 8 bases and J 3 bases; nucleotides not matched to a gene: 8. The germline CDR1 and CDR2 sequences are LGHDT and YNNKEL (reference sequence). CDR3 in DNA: TGTGCCAGCGCCCGGGGGGGGAGGGAAGAGACCCAGTACTTC. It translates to CASARGGREETQYF.

CDR3 in amino acids: CASSEALTGQYGYTF. CDR3 bases: TGTGCCAGCAGTGAAGCCCTGACAGGACAATATGGCTACACCTTC. The J gene is TRBJ1-2, the V gene TRBV6-1, with TRBD1 as a possible D gene (6 bases). Looked up from germline, CDR1 is MNHNS and CDR2 is SASEGT. The CDR3 sequence is 15 residues long. V was trimmed by 0 bases and J by 5 bases, leaving 13 bases between them.